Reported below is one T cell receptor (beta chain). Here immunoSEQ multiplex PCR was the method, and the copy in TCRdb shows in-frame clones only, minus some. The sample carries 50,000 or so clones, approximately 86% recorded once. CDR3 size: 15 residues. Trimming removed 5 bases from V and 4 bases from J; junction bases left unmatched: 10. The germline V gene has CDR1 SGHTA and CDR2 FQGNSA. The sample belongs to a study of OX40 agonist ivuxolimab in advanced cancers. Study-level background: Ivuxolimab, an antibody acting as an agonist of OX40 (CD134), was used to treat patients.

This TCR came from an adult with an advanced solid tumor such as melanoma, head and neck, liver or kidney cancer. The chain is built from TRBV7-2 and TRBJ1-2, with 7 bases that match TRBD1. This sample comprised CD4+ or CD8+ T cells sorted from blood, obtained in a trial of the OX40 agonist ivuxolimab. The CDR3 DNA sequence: TGTGCCAGCAGCCCCCTCGAAGGGGGCACCTATGGCTACACCTTC. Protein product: CASSPLEGGTYGYTF.